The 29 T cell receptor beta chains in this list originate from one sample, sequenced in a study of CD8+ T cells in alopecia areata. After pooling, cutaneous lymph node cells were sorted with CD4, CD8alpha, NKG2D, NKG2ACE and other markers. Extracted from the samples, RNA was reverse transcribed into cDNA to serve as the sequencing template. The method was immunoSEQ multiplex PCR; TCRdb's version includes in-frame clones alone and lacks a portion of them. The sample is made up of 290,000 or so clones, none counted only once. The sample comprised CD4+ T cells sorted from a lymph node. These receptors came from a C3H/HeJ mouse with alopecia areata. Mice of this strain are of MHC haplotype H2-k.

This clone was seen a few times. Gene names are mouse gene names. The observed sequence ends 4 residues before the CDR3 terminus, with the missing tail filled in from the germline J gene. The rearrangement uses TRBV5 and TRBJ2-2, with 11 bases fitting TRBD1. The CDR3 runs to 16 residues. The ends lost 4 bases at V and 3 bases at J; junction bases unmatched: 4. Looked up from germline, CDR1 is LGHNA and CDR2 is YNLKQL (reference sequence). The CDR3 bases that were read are TGTGCCAGCAGCCCTCCGGGACAGGGGGACACCGGG. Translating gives CASSPPGQGDTG. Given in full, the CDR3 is CASSPPGQGDTGQLYF.

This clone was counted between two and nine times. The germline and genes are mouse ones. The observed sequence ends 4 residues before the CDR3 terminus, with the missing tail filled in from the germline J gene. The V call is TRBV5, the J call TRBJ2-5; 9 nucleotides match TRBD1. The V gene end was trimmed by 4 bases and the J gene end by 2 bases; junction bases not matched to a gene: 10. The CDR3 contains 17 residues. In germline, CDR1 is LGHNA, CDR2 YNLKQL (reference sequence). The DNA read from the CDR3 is TGTGCCAGCAGCCCCCCCCCGGGACAGGGTGTCCAAGAC. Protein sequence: CASSPPPGQGVQD. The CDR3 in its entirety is CASSPPPGQGVQDTQYF.

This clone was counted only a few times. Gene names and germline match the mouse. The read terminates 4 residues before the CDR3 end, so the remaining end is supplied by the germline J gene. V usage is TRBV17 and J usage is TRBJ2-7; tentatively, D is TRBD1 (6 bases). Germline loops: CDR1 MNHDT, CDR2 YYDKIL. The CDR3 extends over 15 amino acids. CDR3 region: CASSRVGGGGYEQYF. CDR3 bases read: TGTGCTAGCAGTAGAGTGGGCGGAGGGGGATAT.

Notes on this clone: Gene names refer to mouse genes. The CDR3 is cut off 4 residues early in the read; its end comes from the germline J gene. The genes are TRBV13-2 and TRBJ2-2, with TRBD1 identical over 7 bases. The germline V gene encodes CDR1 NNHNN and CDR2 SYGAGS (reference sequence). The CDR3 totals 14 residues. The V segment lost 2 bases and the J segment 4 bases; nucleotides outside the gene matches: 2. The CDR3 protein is CASGETGSTGQLYF. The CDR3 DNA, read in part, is TGTGCCAGCGGTGAGACAGGGAGCACCGGG.

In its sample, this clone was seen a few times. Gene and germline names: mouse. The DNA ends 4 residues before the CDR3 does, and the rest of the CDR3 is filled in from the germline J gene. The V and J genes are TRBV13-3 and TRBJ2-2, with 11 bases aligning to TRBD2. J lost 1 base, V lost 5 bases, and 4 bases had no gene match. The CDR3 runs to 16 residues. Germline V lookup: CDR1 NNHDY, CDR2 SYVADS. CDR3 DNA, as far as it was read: TGTGCCAGCAGGCCGGGACTGGGGGAAAACACCGGG. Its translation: CASRPGLGENTG. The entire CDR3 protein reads CASRPGLGENTGQLYF.

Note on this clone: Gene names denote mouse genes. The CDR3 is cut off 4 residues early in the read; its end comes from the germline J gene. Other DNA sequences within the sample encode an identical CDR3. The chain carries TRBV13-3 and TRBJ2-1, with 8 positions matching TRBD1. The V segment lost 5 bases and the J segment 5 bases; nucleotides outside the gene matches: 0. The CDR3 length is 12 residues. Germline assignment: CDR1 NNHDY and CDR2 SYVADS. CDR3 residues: CASRDRDAEQFF. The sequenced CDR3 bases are TGTGCCAGCAGGGACAGGGATGCT.

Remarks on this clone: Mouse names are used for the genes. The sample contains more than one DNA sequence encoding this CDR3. CDR3 protein: CASSERTGGNYAEQFF. The sequenced part of the CDR3 DNA is TGTGCCAGCAGTGAACGGACTGGGGGTAACTATGCT. The chain uses TRBV13-1 and TRBJ2-1; 10 positions match TRBD2. The read stops 4 residues short of the end of the CDR3; the missing end is completed from the germline J gene. The germline V gene encodes CDR1 NSHNY and CDR2 SYGAGN. This CDR3 region has 16 residues. With V trimmed by 2 bases and J by 0 bases, 2 bases remained unmatched.

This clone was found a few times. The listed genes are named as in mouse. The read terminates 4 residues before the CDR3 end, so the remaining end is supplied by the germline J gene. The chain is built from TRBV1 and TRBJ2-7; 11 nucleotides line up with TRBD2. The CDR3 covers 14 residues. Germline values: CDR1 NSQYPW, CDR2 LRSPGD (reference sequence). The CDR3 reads CTCSAWDWGYEQYF. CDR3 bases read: TGCACCTGCAGTGCATGGGACTGGGGGTAT. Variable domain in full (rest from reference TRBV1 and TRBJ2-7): VTLLEQNPRWRLVPRGQAVNLRCILKNSQYPWMSWYQQDLQKQLQWLFTLRSPGDKEVKSLPGADYLATRVTDTELRLQVANMSQGRTLYCTCSAWDWGYEQYFGPGTRLTVL.

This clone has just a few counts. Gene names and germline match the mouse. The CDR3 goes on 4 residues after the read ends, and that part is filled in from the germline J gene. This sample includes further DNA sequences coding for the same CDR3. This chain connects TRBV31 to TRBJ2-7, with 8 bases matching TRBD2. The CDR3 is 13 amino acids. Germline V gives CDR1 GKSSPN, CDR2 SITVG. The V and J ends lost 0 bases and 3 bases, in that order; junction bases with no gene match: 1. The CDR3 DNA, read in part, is TGTGCCTGGAGTCTGACTGGGGTCTAT. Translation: CAWSLTGVY. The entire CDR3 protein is CAWSLTGVYEQYF.

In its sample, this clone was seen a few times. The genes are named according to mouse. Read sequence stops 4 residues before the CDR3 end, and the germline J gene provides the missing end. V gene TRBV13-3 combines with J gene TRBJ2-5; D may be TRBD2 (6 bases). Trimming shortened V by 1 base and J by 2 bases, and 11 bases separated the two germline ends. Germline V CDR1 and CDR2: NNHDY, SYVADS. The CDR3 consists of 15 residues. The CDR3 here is CASSDRLGIQDTQYF. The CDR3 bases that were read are TGTGCCAGCAGTGATCGGCTGGGGATCCAAGAC. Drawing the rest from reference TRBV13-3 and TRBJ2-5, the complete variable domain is EAAVTQSPRSKVAVTGGKVTLSCHQTNNHDYMYWYRQDTGHGLRLIHYSYVADSTEKGDIPDGYKASRPSQENFSLILELASLSQTAVYFCASSDRLGIQDTQYFGPGTRLLVL.

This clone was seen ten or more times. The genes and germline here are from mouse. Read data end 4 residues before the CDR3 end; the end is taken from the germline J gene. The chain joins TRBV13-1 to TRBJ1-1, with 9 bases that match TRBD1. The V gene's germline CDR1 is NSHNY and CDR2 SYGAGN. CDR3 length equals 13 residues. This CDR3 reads CASSDNRGREVFF. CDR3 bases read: TGTGCCAGCAGTGATAACAGGGGGCGA.

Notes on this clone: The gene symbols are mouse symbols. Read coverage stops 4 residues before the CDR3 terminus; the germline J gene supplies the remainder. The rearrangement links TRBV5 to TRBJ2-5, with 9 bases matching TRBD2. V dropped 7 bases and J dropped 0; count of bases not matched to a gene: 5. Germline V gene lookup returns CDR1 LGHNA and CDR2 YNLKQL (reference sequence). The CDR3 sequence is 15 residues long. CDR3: CASTRTGDNQDTQYF. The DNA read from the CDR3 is TGTGCCAGCACCCGGACTGGGGATAACCAAGAC.

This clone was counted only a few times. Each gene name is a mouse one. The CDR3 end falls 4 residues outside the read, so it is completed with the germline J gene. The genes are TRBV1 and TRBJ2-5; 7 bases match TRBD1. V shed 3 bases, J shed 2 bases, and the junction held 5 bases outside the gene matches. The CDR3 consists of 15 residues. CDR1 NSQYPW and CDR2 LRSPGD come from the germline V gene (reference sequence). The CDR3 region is CTCSAPTGSQDTQYF. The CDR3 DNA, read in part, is TGCACCTGCAGTGCCCCGACAGGGAGCCAAGAC. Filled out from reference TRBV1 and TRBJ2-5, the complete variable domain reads VTLLEQNPRWRLVPRGQAVNLRCILKNSQYPWMSWYQQDLQKQLQWLFTLRSPGDKEVKSLPGADYLATRVTDTELRLQVANMSQGRTLYCTCSAPTGSQDTQYFGPGTRLLVL.

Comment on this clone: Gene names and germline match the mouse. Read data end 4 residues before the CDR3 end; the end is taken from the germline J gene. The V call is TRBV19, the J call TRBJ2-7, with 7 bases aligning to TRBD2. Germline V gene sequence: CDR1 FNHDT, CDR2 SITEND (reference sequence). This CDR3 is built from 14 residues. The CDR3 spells CASSPRLGEDEQYF. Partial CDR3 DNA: TGTGCCAGCAGTCCCCGGCTGGGGGAAGAT.

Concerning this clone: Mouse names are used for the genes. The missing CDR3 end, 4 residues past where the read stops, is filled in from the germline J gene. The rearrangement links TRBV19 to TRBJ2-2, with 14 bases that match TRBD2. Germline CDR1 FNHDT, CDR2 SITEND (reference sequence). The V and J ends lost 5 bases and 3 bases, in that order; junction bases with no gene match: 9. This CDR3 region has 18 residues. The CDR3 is CASRAGTGGARYTGQLYF. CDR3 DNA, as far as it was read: TGTGCCAGCAGAGCCGGGACTGGGGGGGCGCGGTACACCGGG.

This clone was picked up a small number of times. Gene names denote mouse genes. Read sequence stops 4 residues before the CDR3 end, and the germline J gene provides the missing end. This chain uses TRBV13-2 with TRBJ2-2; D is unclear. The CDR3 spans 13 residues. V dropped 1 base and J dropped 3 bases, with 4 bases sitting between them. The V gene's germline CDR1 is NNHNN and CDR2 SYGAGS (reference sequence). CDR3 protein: CASGDWDTGQLYF. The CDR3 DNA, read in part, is TGTGCCAGCGGTGATTGGGACACCGGG.

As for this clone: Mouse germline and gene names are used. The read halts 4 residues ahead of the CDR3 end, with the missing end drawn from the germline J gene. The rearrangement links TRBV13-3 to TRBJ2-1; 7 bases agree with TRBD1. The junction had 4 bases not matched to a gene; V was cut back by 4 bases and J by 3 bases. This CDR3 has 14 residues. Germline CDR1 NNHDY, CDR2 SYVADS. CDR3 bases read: TGTGCCAGCAGTTGGGACAGAACCTATGCT. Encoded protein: CASSWDRTYA. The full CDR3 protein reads CASSWDRTYAEQFF.

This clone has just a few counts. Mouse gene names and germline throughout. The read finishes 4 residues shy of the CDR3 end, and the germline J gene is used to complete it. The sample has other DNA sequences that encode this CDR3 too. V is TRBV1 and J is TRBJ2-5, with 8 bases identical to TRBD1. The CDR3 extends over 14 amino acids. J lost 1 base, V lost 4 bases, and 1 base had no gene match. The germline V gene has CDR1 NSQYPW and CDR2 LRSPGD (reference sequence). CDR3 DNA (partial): TGCACCTGCAGTGAACAGGGGGACCAAGAC. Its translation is CTCSEQGDQD. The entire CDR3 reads CTCSEQGDQDTQYF.

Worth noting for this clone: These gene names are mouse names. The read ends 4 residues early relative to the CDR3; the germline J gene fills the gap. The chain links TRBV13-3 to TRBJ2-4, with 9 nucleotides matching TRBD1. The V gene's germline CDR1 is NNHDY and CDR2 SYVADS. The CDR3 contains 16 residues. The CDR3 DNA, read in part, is TGTGCCAGCAGTGGGGGGACAGGGAAGGGGGGAAAC. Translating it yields CASSGGTGKGGN. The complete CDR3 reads CASSGGTGKGGNTLYF.

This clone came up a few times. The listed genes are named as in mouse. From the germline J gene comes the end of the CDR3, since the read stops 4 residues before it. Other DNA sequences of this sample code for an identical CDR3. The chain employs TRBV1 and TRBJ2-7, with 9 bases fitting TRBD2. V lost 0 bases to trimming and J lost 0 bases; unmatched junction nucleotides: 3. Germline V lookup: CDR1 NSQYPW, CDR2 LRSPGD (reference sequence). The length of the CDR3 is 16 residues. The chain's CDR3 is CTCSADLGGRSYEQYF. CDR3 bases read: TGCACCTGCAGTGCAGATTTGGGGGGGCGCTCCTAT.

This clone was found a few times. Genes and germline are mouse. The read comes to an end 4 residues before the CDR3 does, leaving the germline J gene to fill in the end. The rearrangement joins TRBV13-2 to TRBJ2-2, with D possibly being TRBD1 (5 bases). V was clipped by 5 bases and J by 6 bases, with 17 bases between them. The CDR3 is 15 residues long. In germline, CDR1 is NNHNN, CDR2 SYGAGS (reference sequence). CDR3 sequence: CASGGQGGRPGQLYF. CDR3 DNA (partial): TGTGCCAGCGGCGGGCAGGGAGGTCGCCCCGGG.

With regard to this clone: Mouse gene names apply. The CDR3 spells CASSLGQGGRDYTF. Incomplete CDR3 DNA: TGTGCCAGCTCCCTGGGACAGGGGGGCCGC. The chain combines TRBV12-1 with TRBJ1-2, with 11 bases matching TRBD1. The read ends 4 residues early relative to the CDR3; the germline J gene fills the gap. The CDR3 runs to 14 residues. The germline CDR1 and CDR2 sequences are SGHSN and HYEKVE.

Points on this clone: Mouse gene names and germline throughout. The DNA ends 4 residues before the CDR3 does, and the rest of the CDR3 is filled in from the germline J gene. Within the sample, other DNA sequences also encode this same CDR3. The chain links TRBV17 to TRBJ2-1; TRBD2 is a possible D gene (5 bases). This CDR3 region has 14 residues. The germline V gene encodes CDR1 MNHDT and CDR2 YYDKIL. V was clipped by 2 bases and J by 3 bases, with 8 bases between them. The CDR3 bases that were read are TGTGCTAGCAGTAGACCTGGGCTCTATGCT. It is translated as CASSRPGLYA. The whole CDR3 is CASSRPGLYAEQFF.

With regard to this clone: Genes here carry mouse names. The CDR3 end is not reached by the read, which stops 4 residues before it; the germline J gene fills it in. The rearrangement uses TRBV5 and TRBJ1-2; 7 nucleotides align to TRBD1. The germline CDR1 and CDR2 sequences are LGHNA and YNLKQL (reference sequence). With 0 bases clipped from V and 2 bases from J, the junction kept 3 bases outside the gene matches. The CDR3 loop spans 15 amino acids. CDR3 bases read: TGTGCCAGCAGCCAAGATCTGGGACAGAACTCC. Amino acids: CASSQDLGQNS. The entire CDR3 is CASSQDLGQNSDYTF.

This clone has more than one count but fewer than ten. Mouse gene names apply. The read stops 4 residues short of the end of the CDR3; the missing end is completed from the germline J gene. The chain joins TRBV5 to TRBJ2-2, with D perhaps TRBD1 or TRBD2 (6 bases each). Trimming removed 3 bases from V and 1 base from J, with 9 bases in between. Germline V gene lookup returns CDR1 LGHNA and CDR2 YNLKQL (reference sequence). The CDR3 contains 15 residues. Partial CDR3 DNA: TGTGCCAGCAGCCAGGGGGCGGGAAACACCGGG. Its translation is CASSQGAGNTG. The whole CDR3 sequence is CASSQGAGNTGQLYF.

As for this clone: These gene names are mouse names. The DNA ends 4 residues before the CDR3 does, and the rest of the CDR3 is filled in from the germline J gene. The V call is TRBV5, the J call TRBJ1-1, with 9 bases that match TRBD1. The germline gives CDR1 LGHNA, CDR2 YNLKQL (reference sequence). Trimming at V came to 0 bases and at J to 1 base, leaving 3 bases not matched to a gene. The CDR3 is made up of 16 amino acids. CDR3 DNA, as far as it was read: TGTGCCAGCAGCCAAGATTTGGGACAGGGGAACACA. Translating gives CASSQDLGQGNT. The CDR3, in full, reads CASSQDLGQGNTEVFF.

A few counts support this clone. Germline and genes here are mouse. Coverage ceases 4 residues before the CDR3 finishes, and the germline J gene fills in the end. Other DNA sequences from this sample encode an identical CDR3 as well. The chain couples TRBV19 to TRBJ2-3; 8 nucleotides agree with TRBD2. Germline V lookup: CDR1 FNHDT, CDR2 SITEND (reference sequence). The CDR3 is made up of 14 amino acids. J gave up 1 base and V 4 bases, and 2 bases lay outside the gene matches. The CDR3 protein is CASSGGGGAETLYF. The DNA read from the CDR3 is TGTGCCAGCAGTGGGGGGGGCGGTGCAGAA.

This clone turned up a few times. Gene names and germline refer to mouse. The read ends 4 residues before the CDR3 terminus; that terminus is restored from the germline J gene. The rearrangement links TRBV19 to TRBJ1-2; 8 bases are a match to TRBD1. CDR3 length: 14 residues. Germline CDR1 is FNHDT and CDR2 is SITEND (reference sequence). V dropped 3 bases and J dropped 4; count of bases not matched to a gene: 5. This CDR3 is CASSKYRGSSDYTF. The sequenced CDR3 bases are TGTGCCAGCAGTAAATACAGGGGGTCCTCC.

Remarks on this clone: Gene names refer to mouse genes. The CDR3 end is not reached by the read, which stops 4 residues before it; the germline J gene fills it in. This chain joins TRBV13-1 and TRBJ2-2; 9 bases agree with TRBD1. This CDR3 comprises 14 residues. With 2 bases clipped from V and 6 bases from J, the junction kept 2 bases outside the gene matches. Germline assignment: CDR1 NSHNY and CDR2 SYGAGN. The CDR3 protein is CASSEGTGSGQLYF. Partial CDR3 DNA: TGTGCCAGCAGTGAGGGGACAGGGTCCGGG.